This entry concerns a single T cell receptor (beta chain). As yet, its antigen is unknown. The sample belongs to a study of cytomegalovirus exposure and HLA in healthy donors. Whole-study findings and limits: The CMV antigen specificity of three CMV-associated chains was confirmed through in vitro analysis. For cytomegalovirus status, the classifier reportedly gave diagnoses with high specificity and sensitivity. The study designated 150 to 200 TCR beta chains cytomegalovirus-associated. For most TCR sequences rarity was the rule, although some public TCRs occurred in many donors.

TCRdb keeps only in-frame clones here, not all; method: immunoSEQ multiplex PCR. Among approximately 270,000 clones listed, almost 90% were seen once. V was pared by 1 base and J by 2 bases, with 4 bases of the junction left unmatched. The CDR3 spans 15 residues. Germline V gives CDR1 KGHSH, CDR2 LQKENI. This chain uses TRBV18 with TRBJ2-7, with 8 bases matching TRBD1. This TCR was sampled from a woman aged 18-29 years in good health and CMV-seronegative. Sequences were obtained from PBMCs. The CDR3 region has the DNA TGTGCCAGCTCACCACTCTTACAGGGGGCCTACGAGCAGTACTTC. Translation gives CASSPLLQGAYEQYF.